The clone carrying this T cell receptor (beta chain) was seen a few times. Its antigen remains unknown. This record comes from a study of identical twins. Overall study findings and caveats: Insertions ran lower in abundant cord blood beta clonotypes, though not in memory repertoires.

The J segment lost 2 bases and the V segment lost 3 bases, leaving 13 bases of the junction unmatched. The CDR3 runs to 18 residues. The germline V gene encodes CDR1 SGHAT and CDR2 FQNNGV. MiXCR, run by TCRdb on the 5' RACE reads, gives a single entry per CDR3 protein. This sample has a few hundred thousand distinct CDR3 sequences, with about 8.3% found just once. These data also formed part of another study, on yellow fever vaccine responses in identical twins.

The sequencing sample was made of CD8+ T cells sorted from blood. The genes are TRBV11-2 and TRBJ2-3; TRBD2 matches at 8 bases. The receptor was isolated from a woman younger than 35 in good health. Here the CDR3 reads CASSFPELQAGATDTQYF. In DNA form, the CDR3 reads TGTGCCAGCAGCTTCCCCGAACTTCAAGCGGGGGCCACAGATACGCAGTATTTT.